This T cell receptor (beta chain) originates from a study of T cells in Graves' hyperthyroidism and ophthalmopathy. V lost 7 bases to trimming and J lost 1 base; unmatched junction nucleotides: 5. The CDR3 runs 14 residues. Germline-derived CDR1 and CDR2 are LNHDA and SQIVND (reference sequence). Amplification targeted TCR beta CDR3 regions from RNA transcripts. Using the HTBI primer set, a first-round RT-PCR was run on the TCR CDR3. MiXCR, applied by TCRdb to the multiplex PCR reads, yields one record per CDR3 protein. The sample shows 400,000 to 600,000 distinct CDR3 sequences, 15% to 20% of them seen only once.

The chain couples TRBV19 to TRBJ2-7, with 9 bases aligning to TRBD1. The sequencing sample was made of blood. The TCR originated in a woman under 40 with Graves' ophthalmopathy. Here the CDR3 reads CASMDRGGSYEQYF. The DNA of the CDR3 is TGTGCCAGTATGGACAGGGGAGGATCCTACGAGCAGTACTTC.